The present entry profiles one T cell receptor (beta chain) with its context. Its specificity is unknown. J was trimmed by 0 bases and V by 4 bases; bases with no gene match: 9. The CDR3 has 16 amino acids. From germline, CDR1 is MGHRA and CDR2 YSYEKL. Primers for the PCR totalled 60 Vbeta and 13 Jbeta. Sequencing was performed with immunoSEQ multiplex PCR; in TCRdb, only in-frame clones are kept and a portion is missing. Of about 150,000 clones listed, roughly three quarters are singletons. The sample originates from a study of cytomegalovirus exposure and HLA in healthy donors. Study-wide results and caveats: There were under 200 TCR beta chains listed as cytomegalovirus-associated. Later work associated roughly 17,000 TCR beta sequences with HLA alleles at 0.05 false discovery rate. Previously analyzed data showed that most TCR beta V segments were productive at a frequency of about 87% or about 30%.

This TCR came from a male donor in good health and CMV-seronegative. The V gene is TRBV4-1, the J gene TRBJ2-7, with 7 bases aligning to TRBD2. The sample consisted of PBMCs. CDR3 region: CASSPLAPSGSYEQYF. In nucleotides, the CDR3 is TGCGCCAGCAGCCCCCTCGCGCCTAGCGGCTCCTACGAGCAGTACTTC.